The T cell receptor (beta chain) described here comes from a study of siplizumab effects on memory and regulatory T cells. Study observations and caveats: An assignable naive or memory phenotype was lacking in roughly 75-95% of proliferating CD4+ or CD8+ clones. Researchers could map only a minor fraction of alloreactive clones to unstimulated subsets. The naive T cell population seemed more diverse than memory cells and seemed a major contributor to the alloresponse.

Germline values: CDR1 SQVTM, CDR2 ANQGSEA. The CDR3 is 15 residues long. J gave up 2 bases and V 5 bases, and 10 bases lay outside the gene matches. Worth noting for this clone: Its target is not known.

Per individual sample, about 100,000 TCR templates were assayed. The data were produced by immunoSEQ multiplex PCR, yet TCRdb's version contains in-frame clones alone and is incomplete. Here the sample spans approximately 100,000 clones, 93% being singletons. The origin of this receptor is a human donor in good health. The rearrangement links TRBV29-1 to TRBJ2-5, with 8 bases matching TRBD1. The sample taken for sequencing was non-Treg CD4+ T cells sorted from blood. The CDR3, as DNA: TGCAGCGTTAAACGCGCGGACAGGGATCAAGAGACCCAGTACTTC. Its translation is CSVKRADRDQETQYF.